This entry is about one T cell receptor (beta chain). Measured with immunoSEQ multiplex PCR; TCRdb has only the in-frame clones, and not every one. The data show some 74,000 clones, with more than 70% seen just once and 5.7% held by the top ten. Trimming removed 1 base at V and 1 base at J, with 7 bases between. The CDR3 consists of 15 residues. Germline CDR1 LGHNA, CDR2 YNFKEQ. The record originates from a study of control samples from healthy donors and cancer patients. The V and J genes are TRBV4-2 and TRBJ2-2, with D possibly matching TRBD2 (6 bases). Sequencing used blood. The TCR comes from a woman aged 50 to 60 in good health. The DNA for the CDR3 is TGTGCCAGCAGCCAAGCGGGGGAGAACACCGGGGAGCTGTTTTTT. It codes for CASSQAGENTGELFF.